This T cell receptor beta chain was documented in a study of CD8+ T cells in alopecia areata. It was cDNA, reverse transcribed from extracted RNA, that served as the sequencing template. The method was immunoSEQ multiplex PCR; TCRdb's version includes in-frame clones alone and lacks a portion of them. The sample contains some 98,000 clones, about 64% of which appear only once. Trimming removed 4 bases at V and 1 base at J, with 4 bases between. The germline gives CDR1 GTSNPN, CDR2 SVGIG (reference sequence). The CDR3 is made up of 11 amino acids. Stated treatment: oral pan-JAK inhibitor, 5-10 mg twice daily.

This clonotype was obtained from a human donor with alopecia areata. This chain joins TRBV30 and TRBJ1-1; no clear D gene. The sample consisted of CD8+ T cells sorted from blood, taken at week 4, from a patient treated with tofacitinib. The CDR3 nucleotides are TGTGCCTGGAATGAGAACACTGAAGCTTTCTTT. Protein sequence: CAWNENTEAFF.